Listed below are T cell receptor beta chains from one sample, sequenced in a study of siplizumab effects on memory and regulatory T cells. Here immunoSEQ multiplex PCR was the method, and the copy in TCRdb shows in-frame clones only, minus some. Of about 9,600 clones in the sample, 46% are singletons; the top ten hold less than 25%. No antigen is known for these receptors. Sequencing was performed on CFSE-low (dividing) CD4+ T cells sorted from an allogeneic mixed lymphocyte reaction. The receptors here all came from a human donor in good health; the cells came from an allogeneic mixed lymphocyte reaction. Both conserved end residues are part of each CDR3. Each record gives: D gene, clone size, V gene, J gene, CDR3 protein, CDR3 DNA. A D gene is named only where the DNA matches it firmly. For some rows the clone size is stated as once, few or many, or as a class when expanded; others skip it.

TRBD2	NA	TRBV14	TRBJ2-1	CASSRLSGRALNEQFF	TGTGCCAGCAGCCGTCTTAGCGGGAGGGCCCTCAATGAGCAGTTCTTC
TRBD1	NA	TRBV6-1	TRBJ1-5	CASDRDRGRQPQHF	TGTGCCAGCGACCGGGACAGGGGGCGGCAGCCCCAGCATTTT
NA	few	TRBV28	TRBJ1-5	CASSFTRASQPQHF	TGTGCCAGCAGTTTCACAAGGGCCAGTCAGCCCCAGCATTTT
TRBD2	NA	TRBV30	TRBJ2-1	CAWSAPRLAGLNEQFF	TGTGCCTGGAGTGCCCCTCGGTTAGCGGGACTTAATGAGCAGTTCTTC
NA	NA	TRBV5-4	TRBJ2-3	CASSLADTQYF	TGTGCCAGCAGCTTGGCAGATACGCAGTATTTT
NA	NA	TRBV28	TRBJ2-7	CASSEGIREQYF	TGTGCCAGCAGTGAGGGTATACGTGAGCAGTACTTC
TRBD2	medium-sized	TRBV30	TRBJ2-1	CAWSVKGLAGGEFF	TGTGCCTGGAGTGTAAAGGGACTAGCGGGGGGCGAGTTCTTC
TRBD1	NA	TRBV4-1	TRBJ2-7	CASSQAIRDRGYEQYF	TGCGCCAGCAGCCAAGCAATCCGGGACAGGGGCTACGAGCAGTACTTC
TRBD1	NA	TRBV6-1	TRBJ2-6	CASSVFYRDRGRGANVLTF	TGTGCCAGCAGTGTCTTCTACCGGGACAGGGGGCGCGGGGCCAACGTCCTGACTTTC
TRBD2	NA	TRBV28	TRBJ2-7	CASRGEAGPFYEQYF	TGTGCCAGCAGGGGAGAAGCGGGGCCGTTCTACGAGCAGTACTTC
TRBD2	NA	TRBV6-4	TRBJ2-1	CASSAGTSGNDEQFF	TGTGCCAGCAGCGCCGGGACTAGCGGGAACGATGAGCAGTTCTTC
TRBD2	once	TRBV6-6	TRBJ2-7	CASSSREGLEQYF	TGTGCCAGCAGTTCCCGGGAGGGTCTCGAGCAGTACTTC
TRBD1	medium-sized	TRBV18	TRBJ1-2	CASSPLGGTGGIGGYGYTF	TGTGCCAGCTCACCATTAGGTGGGACAGGGGGCATCGGAGGATATGGCTACACCTTC
NA	NA	TRBV30	TRBJ1-1	CAWSESRGEAFF	TGTGCCTGGAGTGAGTCTAGGGGTGAAGCTTTCTTT
NA	NA	TRBV28	TRBJ1-5	CASSSPGSNQPQHF	TGTGCCAGCAGCAGTCCGGGGAGCAATCAGCCCCAGCATTTT
TRBD2	once	TRBV5-1	TRBJ2-2	CASGRDGRAVGELFF	TGCGCCAGCGGGCGAGACGGGAGGGCCGTCGGGGAGCTGTTTTTT
NA	NA	TRBV6-5	TRBJ2-4	CATGRAKNIQYF	TGTGCCACCGGGCGGGCCAAAAACATTCAGTACTTC
TRBD2	few	TRBV9	TRBJ2-3	CASSVGRTSYSTDTQYF	TGTGCCAGCAGCGTAGGAAGGACTAGTTACAGCACAGATACGCAGTATTTT
NA	NA	TRBV28	TRBJ2-1	CASSYPPLHNEQFF	TGTGCCAGCAGTTACCCTCCCCTTCACAATGAGCAGTTCTTC
NA	once	TRBV2	TRBJ2-2	CASRIQGGTGELFF	TGTGCCAGCAGGATACAGGGGGGGACCGGGGAGCTGTTTTTT
NA	NA	TRBV6-4	TRBJ2-5	CASRERSSSDRGGETQYF	TGTGCCAGCAGGGAGCGATCGTCTAGCGACAGAGGGGGAGAGACCCAGTACTTC
NA	NA	TRBV28	TRBJ2-3	CASRRDLTDTQYF	TGTGCCAGCAGGCGGGACCTCACAGATACGCAGTATTTT
NA	NA	TRBV21-1	TRBJ1-3	CASSKARHAGNTIYF	TGTGCCAGCAGCAAAGCGAGGCATGCCGGAAACACCATATATTTT
NA	few	TRBV28	TRBJ2-7	CASSSTLVPVRYEQYF	TGTGCCAGCAGCTCAACACTAGTCCCAGTCCGCTACGAGCAGTACTTC
NA	NA	TRBV5-1	TRBJ2-5	CASSLEGRGETQYF	TGCGCCAGCAGCTTGGAAGGAAGGGGAGAGACCCAGTACTTC
NA	NA	TRBV15	TRBJ2-3	CATSSKDTQYF	TGTGCCACCAGCAGCAAAGATACGCAGTATTTT
NA	NA	TRBV28	TRBJ1-3	CASSAMRQAGNTIYF	TGTGCCAGCAGTGCTATGAGGCAGGCGGGAAACACCATATATTTT
NA	NA	TRBV9	TRBJ2-6	CASSLQSGANVLTF	TGTGCCAGCAGCTTACAATCTGGGGCCAACGTCCTGACTTTC
NA	NA	TRBV10-1	TRBJ1-1	CASSESGSGTEAFF	TGCGCCAGCAGTGAGTCAGGGTCGGGCACTGAAGCTTTCTTT
NA	NA	TRBV6-5	TRBJ2-3	CASSRQERVLYF	TGTGCCAGCAGCCGTCAGGAGCGGGTTCTGTATTTT
TRBD2	few	TRBV5-1	TRBJ2-3	CASSLGRTSGSTDTQYF	TGCGCCAGCAGCTTGGGTAGGACTAGCGGAAGCACAGATACGCAGTATTTT
TRBD1	few	TRBV5-1	TRBJ1-1	CASSLGVTGEAFF	TGCGCCAGCAGCTTGGGGGTGACAGGGGAAGCTTTCTTT
TRBD2	NA	TRBV9	TRBJ2-7	CASSVASGRAYEQYF	TGTGCCAGCAGCGTAGCTAGCGGGAGGGCCTACGAGCAGTACTTC
NA	few	TRBV28	TRBJ1-2	CASRKSGGYGYTF	TGTGCCAGCAGAAAATCAGGCGGCTATGGCTACACCTTC
NA	NA	TRBV7-3	TRBJ2-1	CASSRTREPLVF	TGTGCCAGCAGCCGAACCCGGGAGCCTTTGGTCTTC
TRBD1	NA	TRBV5-1	TRBJ2-3	CASSWGQVADTQYF	TGCGCCAGCAGCTGGGGACAGGTAGCGGATACGCAGTATTTT
TRBD1	few	TRBV5-1	TRBJ1-4	CASRYGTDQEKLFF	TGCGCCAGCAGATATGGGACAGACCAGGAAAAACTGTTTTTT
NA	NA	TRBV7-9	TRBJ2-6	CASSLDLSGANVLTF	TGTGCCAGCAGCTTGGATCTATCTGGGGCCAACGTCCTGACTTTC
TRBD1	few	TRBV5-6	TRBJ2-5	CASSSIYRGGQETQYF	TGTGCCAGCAGCTCAATTTACAGGGGCGGCCAAGAGACCCAGTACTTC
TRBD2	NA	TRBV11-3	TRBJ2-1	CASSHGTSGRNEQFF	TGTGCCAGCAGCCACGGGACTAGCGGCAGGAATGAGCAGTTCTTC
NA	NA	TRBV5-4	TRBJ1-2	CASSPIGRRGSDGYTF	TGTGCCAGCAGCCCCATAGGTCGAAGGGGAAGCGACGGCTACACCTTC
TRBD1	NA	TRBV18	TRBJ2-7	CASSRSQGIEQYF	TGTGCCAGCTCACGATCACAGGGGATCGAGCAGTACTTC
TRBD2	NA	TRBV11-3	TRBJ2-7	CASSLVLAGGGSEQYF	TGTGCCAGCAGCTTAGTCCTAGCGGGAGGTGGAAGCGAGCAGTACTTC
NA	once	TRBV25-1	TRBJ2-3	CASSSQGDTQYF	TGTGCCAGCTCGTCCCAGGGGGATACGCAGTATTTT
NA	few	TRBV28	TRBJ1-5	CASSSNEQPQHF	TGTGCCAGCAGTTCCAACGAACAGCCCCAGCATTTT
NA	NA	TRBV12-5	TRBJ2-3	CASGHSTDTQYF	TGTGCTAGTGGGCACAGCACAGATACGCAGTATTTT
TRBD1	few	TRBV11-2	TRBJ1-2	CASTLGQGAGGYTF	TGTGCCAGCACCCTAGGACAGGGGGCCGGTGGCTACACCTTC
TRBD2	NA	TRBV4-1	TRBJ2-1	CASSQDPGLADSYNEQFF	TGCGCCAGCAGCCAAGACCCGGGACTAGCGGACTCCTACAATGAGCAGTTCTTC
NA	NA	TRBV30	TRBJ1-6	CAWIESPYNSPLHF	TGTGCCTGGATCGAGTCTCCTTATAATTCACCCCTCCACTTT